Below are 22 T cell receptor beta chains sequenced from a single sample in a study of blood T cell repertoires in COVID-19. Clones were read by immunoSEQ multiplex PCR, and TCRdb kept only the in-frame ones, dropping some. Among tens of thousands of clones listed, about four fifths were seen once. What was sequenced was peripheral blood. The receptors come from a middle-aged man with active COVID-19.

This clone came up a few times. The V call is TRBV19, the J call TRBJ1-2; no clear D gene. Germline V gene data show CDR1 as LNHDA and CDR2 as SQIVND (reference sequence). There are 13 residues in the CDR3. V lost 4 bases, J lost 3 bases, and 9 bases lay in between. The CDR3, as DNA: TGTGCCAGTAGTAGGTCAGAACACTATGGCTACACCTTC. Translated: CASSRSEHYGYTF.

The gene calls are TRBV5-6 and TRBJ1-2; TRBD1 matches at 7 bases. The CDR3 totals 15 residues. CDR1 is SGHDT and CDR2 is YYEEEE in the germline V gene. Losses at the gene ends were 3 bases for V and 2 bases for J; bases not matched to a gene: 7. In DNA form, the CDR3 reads TGTGCCAGCAGCTATTCAGGGGGAAGGAACTATGGCTACACCTTC. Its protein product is CASSYSGGRNYGYTF.

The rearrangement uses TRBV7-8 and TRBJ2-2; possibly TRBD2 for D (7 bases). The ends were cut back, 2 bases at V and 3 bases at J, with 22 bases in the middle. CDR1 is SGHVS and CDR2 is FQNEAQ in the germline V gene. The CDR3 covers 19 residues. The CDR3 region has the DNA TGTGCCAGCAGCTTATTACCCCTGGTAGGGGGGGCTGACACCGGGGAGCTGTTTTTT. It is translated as CASSLLPLVGGADTGELFF.

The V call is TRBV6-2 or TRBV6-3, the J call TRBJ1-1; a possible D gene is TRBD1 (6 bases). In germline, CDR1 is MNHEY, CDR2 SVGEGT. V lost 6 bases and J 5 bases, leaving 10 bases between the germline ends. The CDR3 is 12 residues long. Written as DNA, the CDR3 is TGTGCCAGCAGCAGGGGTGGGACTGAAGCTTTCTTT. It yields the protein CASSRGGTEAFF.

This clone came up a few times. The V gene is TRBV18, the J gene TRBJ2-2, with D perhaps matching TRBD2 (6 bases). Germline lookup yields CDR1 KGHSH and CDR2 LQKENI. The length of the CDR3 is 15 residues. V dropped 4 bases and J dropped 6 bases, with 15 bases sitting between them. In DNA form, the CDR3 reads TGTGCCAGCTCACGGGACTCGCGAACCTCCGGGGAGCTGTTTTTT. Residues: CASSRDSRTSGELFF.

The CDR3: CASSTFWLAGGEGTDTQYF. For the CDR3, the DNA is TGTGCCAGCAGCACCTTTTGGCTAGCGGGGGGGGAGGGCACAGATACGCAGTATTTT. The chain links TRBV6-2 or TRBV6-3 to TRBJ2-3; TRBD2 matches at 12 bases. V lost 6 bases, J lost 1 base, and 14 bases stayed unmatched. The CDR3 contains 19 residues. Per the germline V gene, CDR1 is MNHEY and CDR2 is SVGEGT.

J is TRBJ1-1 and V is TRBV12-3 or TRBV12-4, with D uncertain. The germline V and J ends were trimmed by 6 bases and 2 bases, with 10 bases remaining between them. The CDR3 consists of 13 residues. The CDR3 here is CASSLPYNTEAFF. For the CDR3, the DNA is TGTGCCAGCAGCTTGCCCTATAACACTGAAGCTTTCTTT.

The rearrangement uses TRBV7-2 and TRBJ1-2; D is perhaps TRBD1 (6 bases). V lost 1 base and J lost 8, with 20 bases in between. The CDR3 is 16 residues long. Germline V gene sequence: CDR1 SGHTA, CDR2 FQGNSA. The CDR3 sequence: CASSLVGRGNLGGYTF. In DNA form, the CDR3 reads TGTGCCAGCAGCTTAGTGGGCAGGGGAAATTTGGGGGGCTACACCTTC. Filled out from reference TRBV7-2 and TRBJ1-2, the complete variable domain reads GAGVSQSPSNKVTEKGKDVELRCDPISGHTALYWYRQSLGQGLEFLIYFQGNSAPDKSGLPSDRFSAERTGGSVSTLTIQRTQQEDSAVYLCASSLVGRGNLGGYTFGSGTRLTVV.

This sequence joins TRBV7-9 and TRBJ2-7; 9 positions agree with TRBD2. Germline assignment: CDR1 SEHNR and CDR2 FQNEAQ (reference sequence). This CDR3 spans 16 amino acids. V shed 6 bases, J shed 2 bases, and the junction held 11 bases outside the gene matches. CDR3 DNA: TGTGCCAGCAGTCTCGACAGCGGGAGGTCTACCTACGAGCAGTACTTC. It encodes CASSLDSGRSTYEQYF.

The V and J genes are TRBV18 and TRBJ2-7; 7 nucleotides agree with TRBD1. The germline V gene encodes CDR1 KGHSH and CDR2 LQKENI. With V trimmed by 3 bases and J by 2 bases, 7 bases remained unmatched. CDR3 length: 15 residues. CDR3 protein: CASSPYQTGAYEQYF. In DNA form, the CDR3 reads TGTGCCAGCTCACCGTATCAAACAGGGGCCTACGAGCAGTACTTC.

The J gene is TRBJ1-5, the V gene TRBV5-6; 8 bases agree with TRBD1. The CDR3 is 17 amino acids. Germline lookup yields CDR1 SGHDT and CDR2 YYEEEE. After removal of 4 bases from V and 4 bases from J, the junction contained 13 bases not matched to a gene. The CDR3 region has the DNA TGTGCCAGCAGCGAGACAGGGGCTGAGAGAGAAAATCAGCCCCAGCATTTT. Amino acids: CASSETGAERENQPQHF.

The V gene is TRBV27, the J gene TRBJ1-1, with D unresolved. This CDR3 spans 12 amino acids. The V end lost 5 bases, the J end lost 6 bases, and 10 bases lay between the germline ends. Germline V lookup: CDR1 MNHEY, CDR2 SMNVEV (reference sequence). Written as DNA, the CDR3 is TGTGCCAGCAGTATTAAATCCCCTGAAGCTTTCTTT. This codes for CASSIKSPEAFF.

The CDR3 here is CASSLNRGTLAKNIQYF. The CDR3 bases are TGTGCCAGCAGCTTAAACAGGGGGACTCTAGCCAAAAACATTCAGTACTTC. The rearrangement links TRBV5-8 to TRBJ2-4; 8 bases agree with TRBD1. The germline gives CDR1 SGHTS, CDR2 YDEGEE. V trimming: 2 bases; J trimming: 0 bases; junction bases outside the gene matches: 7. The CDR3 runs 17 residues. The entire variable domain, with the rest obtained from reference TRBV5-8 and TRBJ2-4, is as follows: EAGVTQSPTHLIKTRGQQATLRCSPISGHTSVYWYQQALGLGLQFLLWYDEGEERNRGNFPPRFSGRQFPNYSSELNVNALELEDSALYLCASSLNRGTLAKNIQYFGAGTRLSVL.

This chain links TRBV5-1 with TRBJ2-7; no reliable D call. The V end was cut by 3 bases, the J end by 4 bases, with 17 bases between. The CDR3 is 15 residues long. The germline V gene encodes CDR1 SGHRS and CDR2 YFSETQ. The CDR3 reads CASSSVPGRLYEQYF. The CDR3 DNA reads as TGCGCCAGCAGCTCGGTGCCGGGTAGACTGTACGAGCAGTACTTC. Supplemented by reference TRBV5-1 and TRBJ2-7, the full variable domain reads KAGVTQTPRYLIKTRGQQVTLSCSPISGHRSVSWYQQTPGQGLQFLFEYFSETQRNKGNFPGRFSGRQFSNSRSEMNVSTLELGDSALYLCASSSVPGRLYEQYFGPGTRLTVT.

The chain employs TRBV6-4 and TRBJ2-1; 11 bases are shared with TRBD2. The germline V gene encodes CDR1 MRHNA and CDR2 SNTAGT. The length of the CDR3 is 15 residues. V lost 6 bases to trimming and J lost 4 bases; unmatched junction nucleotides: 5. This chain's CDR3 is CASSHLAGGYNEQFF. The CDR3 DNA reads TGTGCCAGCAGCCACCTAGCGGGGGGTTACAATGAGCAGTTCTTC.

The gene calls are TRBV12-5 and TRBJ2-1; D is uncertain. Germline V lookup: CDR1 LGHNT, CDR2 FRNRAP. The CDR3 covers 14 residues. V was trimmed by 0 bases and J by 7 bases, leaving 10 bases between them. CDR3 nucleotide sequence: TGTGCTAGTGGTTTGGTACCGGGTTCGAATGAGCAGTTCTTC. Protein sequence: CASGLVPGSNEQFF.

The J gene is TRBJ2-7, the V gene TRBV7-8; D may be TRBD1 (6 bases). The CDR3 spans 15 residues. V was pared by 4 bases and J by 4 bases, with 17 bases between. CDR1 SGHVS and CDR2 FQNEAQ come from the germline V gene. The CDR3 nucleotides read TGTGCCAGCAGCTCCGGACCGGGACACCGATACGAGCAGTACTTC. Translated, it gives CASSSGPGHRYEQYF.

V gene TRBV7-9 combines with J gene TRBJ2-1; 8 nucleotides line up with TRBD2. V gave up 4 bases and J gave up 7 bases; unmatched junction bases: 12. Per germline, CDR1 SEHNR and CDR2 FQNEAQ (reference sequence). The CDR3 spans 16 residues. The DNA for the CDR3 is TGTGCCAGCAGCTCAGTAGGGAGCGGGAGAAAGAATGAGCAGTTCTTC. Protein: CASSSVGSGRKNEQFF.

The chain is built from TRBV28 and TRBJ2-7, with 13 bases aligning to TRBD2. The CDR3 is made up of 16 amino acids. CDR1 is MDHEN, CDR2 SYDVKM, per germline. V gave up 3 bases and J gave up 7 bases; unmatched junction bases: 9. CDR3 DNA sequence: TGTGCCAGCAGTTTTTCCGGGACTAGCGGGAAGAGTGAGCAGTACTTC. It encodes CASSFSGTSGKSEQYF.

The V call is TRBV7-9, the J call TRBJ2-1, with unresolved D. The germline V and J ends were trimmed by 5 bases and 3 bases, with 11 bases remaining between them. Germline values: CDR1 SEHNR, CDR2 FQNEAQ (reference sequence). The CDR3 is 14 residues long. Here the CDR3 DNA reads TGTGCCAGCAGCCCCAGTATTGGCTACAATGAGCAGTTCTTC. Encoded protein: CASSPSIGYNEQFF.

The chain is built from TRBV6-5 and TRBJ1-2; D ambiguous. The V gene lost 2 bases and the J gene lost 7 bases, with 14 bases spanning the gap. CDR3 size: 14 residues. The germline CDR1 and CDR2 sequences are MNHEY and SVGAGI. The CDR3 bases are TGTGCCAGCAGTTACAGGAGAGGTATGGTTGGCTACACCTTC. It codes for CASSYRRGMVGYTF.

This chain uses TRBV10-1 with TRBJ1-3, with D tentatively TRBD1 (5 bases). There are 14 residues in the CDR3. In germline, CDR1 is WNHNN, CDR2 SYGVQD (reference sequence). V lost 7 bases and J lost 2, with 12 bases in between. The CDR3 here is CASTYGGAGNTIYF. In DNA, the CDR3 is TGCGCCAGCACCTACGGAGGGGCTGGAAACACCATATATTTT.